This paragraph covers one T cell receptor beta chain sequence. CDR1 is WSHSY, CDR2 SAAADI, per germline. Losses at the gene ends were 6 bases for V and 2 bases for J; bases not matched to a gene: 9. There are 15 residues in the CDR3. This entry comes from a study of control samples from healthy donors and cancer patients. The repertoire was sequenced with immunoSEQ multiplex PCR; TCRdb's copy has only in-frame clones and lacks some. The sample yields some 87,000 clones, around 80% seen once. The sequenced sample consisted of PBMCs. The V call is TRBV10-2, the J call TRBJ2-7; the match to TRBD2 covers 8 bases. The TCR was taken from a man between 60 and 70 years old with head and neck cancer. CDR3 protein: CASSTGGTQAYEQYF. Written as DNA, the CDR3 is TGCGCCAGCAGCACGGGGGGGACACAAGCCTACGAGCAGTACTTC.